This paragraph reports one T cell receptor beta chain. Its antigen is unidentified. Assay: immunoSEQ multiplex PCR; the TCRdb copy retains only in-frame clones and omits some. Of 150,000 or so clones listed, 75% to 85% were seen once; the top ten hold roughly 4.5%. This entry is derived from a study of T cell responses to AZD1222 COVID-19 vaccine. Whole-study findings and limits: Baseline seropositivity occurred in only six AZD1222 recipients. Mostly white British, mostly female donors; authors suggested clonal diversity may be underestimated. Once two AZD1222 doses were given, Spike-specific TCR breadth and depth went up.

J was trimmed by 4 bases and V by 3 bases; bases with no gene match: 4. CDR1 MGHRA and CDR2 YSYEKL come from the germline V gene. The CDR3 extends over 14 amino acids. The sequencing used peripheral blood, collected on day 0 of MenACWY control vaccination. This TCR was sampled from an adult in good health. The chain links TRBV4-1 to TRBJ1-2, with TRBD1 matching over 8 bases. CDR3 loop: CASSQTGDAYGYTF. Here the CDR3 DNA reads TGCGCCAGCAGCCAGACAGGGGACGCCTATGGCTACACCTTC.